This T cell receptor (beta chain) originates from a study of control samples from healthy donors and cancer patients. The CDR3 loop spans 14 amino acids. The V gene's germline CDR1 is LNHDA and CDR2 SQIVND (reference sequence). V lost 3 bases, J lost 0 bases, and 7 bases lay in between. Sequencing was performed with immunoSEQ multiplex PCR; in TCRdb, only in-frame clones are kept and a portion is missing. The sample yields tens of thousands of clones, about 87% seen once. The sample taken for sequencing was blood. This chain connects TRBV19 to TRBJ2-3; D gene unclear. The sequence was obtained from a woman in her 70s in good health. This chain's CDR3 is CASSMLGSTDTQYF. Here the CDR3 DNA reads TGTGCCAGTAGTATGTTGGGGAGCACAGATACGCAGTATTTT.